This TCR beta chain is from a study of blood T cells in healthy people across ages. Across the whole study: The template switching approach captured approximately one barcoded beta molecule for every two T cells.

The second PCR ran about 6 to 11 cycles with a sample-barcoded 5' primer and J-beta primers. TCRdb reprocessed the 5' RACE reads with MiXCR, giving one entry per CDR3 protein. The data contain about 800,000 distinct CDR3 sequences, over 45% of them singletons. Trimming took 5 bases from V and 8 from J, leaving 16 bases between them. The germline V gene encodes CDR1 WSHSY and CDR2 SAAADI. The CDR3 is made up of 13 amino acids. As concerns this clonotype: Just one base apart from a much larger clone, this may be a read error.

This chain joins TRBV10-2 and TRBJ2-7; either TRBD1 or TRBD2 may fit D (6 bases each). The sequenced material came from blood. This receptor was taken from a young man in good health. The CDR3 sequence: CASSTGTGGKQYF. CDR3 coding DNA: TGCGCCAGCAGTACAGGGACTGGTGGGAAGCAGTACTTC.